This section outlines one TCR beta chain sequence together with its context. Its target is unknown. The germline CDR1 and CDR2 sequences are MGHRA and YSYEKL. The CDR3 spans 17 residues. The primer mix had 60 Vbeta and 13 Jbeta primers. Assay used: immunoSEQ multiplex PCR; TCRdb lists only in-frame clones, some missing. The sample lists 130,000 to 150,000 clones; over 75% were seen once. The sample comes from a study of cytomegalovirus exposure and HLA in healthy donors. Overall study findings and caveats: Presence/absence analyses assumed roughly uniform sequencing depth across donors.

The receptor was derived from a man in his thirties or forties in good health and CMV-seropositive. The sequencing sample was made of PBMCs. This chain links TRBV4-1 with TRBJ2-5; possibly TRBD1 for D (6 bases). The DNA matches TRBJ2-7 better at its end, which makes the J call doubtful. CDR3 amino acids: CASSQEGGLQGFHEQYF. The CDR3 DNA is TGCGCCAGCAGCCAAGAGGGTGGCCTACAGGGTTTCCACGAGCAGTACTTC.